One T cell receptor beta chain is described in this entry. Its antigen is still unknown. The data were taken from a study of shared clonotypes between healthy human individuals. Naive CD8 cells, CD45RO-negative and positively selected for CCR7, excluded terminally differentiated effector memory CD45RA+ cells. Healthy and HIV-negative, the adult donors had no recent acute infections or vaccinations. Original methodology: Filtering was not the same, since immunoSEQ gave junction-only sequences without quality scores. Assay used: immunoSEQ multiplex PCR; TCRdb lists only in-frame clones, some missing. D and trimming come from the DNA, and the V and J calls and clone size come from that table. The repertoire holds about 2.1 million clones, about 92% seen once, with approximately 1.7% in the top ten. CDR3 size: 16 residues. Study outcomes and limitations: Sharing across several donors was seen in 4% to 5.5% of naive CD4 clonotypes. Clonotype sharing across donors was expected to vary with sequencing depth.

Sequencing was carried out using naive CD8+ T cells from PBMCs. This chain uses TRBV21-1 with TRBJ1-5. TRBV21-1 is a documented pseudogene. This TCR came from a young man in good health. Some clones in this sample may be carry-over from other donors' samples. The CDR3 nucleotides are TGTGCCAGCAGCAAAGAGGCTGGGGGGGGGACTCAGCCCCAGCATTTT. It is translated as CASSKEAGGGTQPQHF.